This TCR beta chain was recorded in a study of blood T cell repertoires in COVID-19. The CDR3 has 13 residues. The germline V and J ends were trimmed by 4 bases and 5 bases, with 11 bases remaining between them. The germline V gene encodes CDR1 SGHNT and CDR2 YENEEA. The repertoire was sequenced with immunoSEQ multiplex PCR; TCRdb's copy has only in-frame clones and lacks some. The table records approximately 200,000 clones, about 82% of them present only once. The sequence derives from an elderly woman with acute or convalescent COVID-19. Sequenced: peripheral blood. This chain joins TRBV11-3 and TRBJ1-1, with a possible D match to TRBD1 (6 bases). CDR3 region: CASSSNRETEAFF. DNA for the CDR3: TGTGCCAGCAGCTCAAACAGGGAAACTGAAGCTTTCTTT.